Below, one T cell receptor beta chain is given with its context. It lacks a known antigen. No base quality information exists; no much larger clone differs at one position. TCR CDR3 regions were amplified from genomic DNA by multiplex PCR using the deep immunoSEQ assay. Extracted genomic DNA from each cell subset was spread evenly across all wells of several immunoSEQ 96-well plates, with each plate serving as a replicate. For sorted subsets, about 200 ng genomic DNA, equal to tens of thousands of T cell genomes, was loaded into each replicate PCR. Purified libraries were quantified with a Qubit 3.0 fluorometer, sized on a Bioanalyzer 2100, and re-quantified with the KAPA Library Quantification kit. A separate single-read 150-cycle Illumina NextSeq 550 flow cell was used to sequence each immunoSEQ 96-well plate. From the authors' description of their analysis: The immunoSEQ output contained only junctional sequences without quality scores, so filtering could not match that applied to full-length reads. To assign V/J genes and CDR3, sequences were annotated using PyIR, a Python wrapper for IgBLAST v1.9, with IMGT germline references. Reads with weak V/J assignments (E-value above 1e-6), missing CDR3, stop codons, out-of-frame junctions, or ambiguous translated residues were removed. V3J clonotypes were defined by identical inferred V gene, J gene, and CDR3 amino acid sequence. Percentage overlap between repertoires was calculated by dividing the number of shared unique clonotypes by the size of the smaller repertoire. Three approaches were used to assess repertoire richness: RTK rarefaction, the Chao1 estimator, and Recon v2.1 estimates of unobserved clonotypes. For all TCRbeta clonotypes obtained by the gDNA method from four donors, generation probabilities were computed with OLGA. The table was pulled from immuneACCESS by TCRdb, which kept in-frame rearrangements only. Such tables lose some clones; where checked, under half of the loss comes from unresolved V genes, and the rest has no known cause. D and trimming come from the DNA, and the V and J calls and clone size come from that table. Recorded for this sample are millions of clones; approximately 94% of them occurred a single time. Roughly 1.1% of the sample is in the top ten clones.

CD8 naive samples consisted of CD45RO-negative cells that were positively selected for CCR7, yielding a CD45RA+CCR7+ population without TemRA cells. The donors were healthy, HIV-negative adults with no recently reported acute infections or vaccinations. Every donor was a Caucasian adult living in Nashville, Tennessee, USA. Blood was obtained by leukapheresis, after which PBMCs were separated by Ficoll-Histopaque density gradient centrifugation and cryopreserved in liquid nitrogen vapor phase. Purity and quantity of every magnetically sorted T cell population were checked by analytical flow cytometry. From each sorted fraction, genomic DNA was isolated and quantified by UV absorbance on a Nanodrop 2000c. The CDR3 starts with the cysteine, ends with the phenylalanine, and has 15 residues. Here the CDR3 DNA is all that survives: 45 bases in frame from base 1. Looking up the germline V gene yields CDR1 ENHRY and CDR2 SYGVKD.

This entry belongs to a study of shared clonotypes between healthy human individuals (dated by TCRdb to about 2020). Context from the whole study: Two women and a few men aged 18 to 49 years were included in the cohort. For each donor, three plates each were used for CD4 naive and CD4 memory, two plates were used for CD8 naive, and one plate was used for CD8 memory. Libraries were prepared and TCR repertoires were sequenced by different laboratories using diverse techniques, in order to increase sequencing depth and limit assay-specific biases. To estimate repertoire size and how much clonotype sharing occurs between individuals, the study deeply sequenced the blood TCR repertoires of about five healthy adults. Leukapheresis yielded between about 0.94 and 9 billion PBMCs per donor.

Overall study outcomes, separate from this receptor: Compared with non-shared clonotypes, the clonotypes found in all four sorted-subset donors had higher generation probabilities. Only blood was sampled, and tissue TCR repertoires likely differ from those in blood. Larger estimated clonotype richness was generally found for naive subsets than for memory subsets. Based on pairwise subsampling, the degree of clonotype sharing among donors was expected to be affected by sequencing depth. The genetic and exposure-history diversity represented was limited by the small number of donors. Roughly 5% of naive CD4, 3% to 3.5% of naive CD8, about 2.5% of memory CD4, and 0.4% of memory CD8 clonotypes were shared across several donors. Even with the large sequencing depth, rarefaction of the sorted-subset datasets indicated that sequencing was incomplete.

The chain is assembled from TRBV10-3 and TRBJ2-5, with the D gene tentatively TRBD1 or TRBD2, based on 6 matching bases in each. The assigned J gene may be wrong: the sequence end matches TRBJ2-7 better. The TCR was taken from a man in his late teens or twenties in good health. Sequencing used naive CD8+ T cells sorted from blood. Reading the label with the study, this specimen's cell subset or site is: CD45RA+CCR7+. The nucleotides read TGTGCCATCGGGGGAGGACAGCCCCTCTCCTACGAGCAGTACTTC. It specifies CAIGGGQPLSYEQYF.